These 18 T cell receptor beta chains originate from one sample sequenced in a study of sequential checkpoint blockade in melanoma. Only in-frame clones appear in the TCRdb table, and some are missing; sequencing was by immunoSEQ multiplex PCR. The table has about 5,000 clones, less than 30% seen once. Treatment indicated: randomized to nivolumab then ipilimumab (arm A) or the reverse (arm B). Sequencing was performed on tumor tissue (inferred from file names), taken from a patient given nivolumab and ipilimumab in sequence. Source of these receptors: a human donor with melanoma.

This sequence joins TRBV5-1 and TRBJ2-3; D uncertain. Trimming took 1 base from V and 2 from J, leaving 14 bases between them. This CDR3 spans 16 amino acids. Looked up from germline, CDR1 is SGHRS and CDR2 is YFSETQ. The CDR3 region is CASSLPRTQTTDTQYF. As DNA, the CDR3 is TGCGCCAGCAGCTTGCCTAGGACCCAAACCACAGATACGCAGTATTTT.

This clone is categorized as large. The chain links TRBV19 to TRBJ2-2; D uncertain. Germline assignment: CDR1 LNHDA and CDR2 SQIVND (reference sequence). Trimming took off 3 bases at V and 4 bases at J, with 12 bases between the two ends. The CDR3 totals 15 residues. The CDR3 spells CASSMSLVPTGELFF. In DNA form, the CDR3 reads TGTGCCAGTAGTATGTCCCTCGTCCCCACCGGGGAGCTGTTTTTT.

This clone was counted ten times or more. This chain links TRBV11-3 with TRBJ1-1; D gene ambiguous. CDR1 and CDR2 (germline): SGHNT, YENEEA. V was cut by 4 bases and J by 1 base, with 16 bases left in between. The CDR3 has 16 residues. The CDR3: CASSSRLDWRNTEAFF. The DNA of the CDR3 is TGTGCCAGCAGCTCCCGCCTAGACTGGAGGAACACTGAAGCTTTCTTT.

V and J are TRBV30 and TRBJ1-2; D might be TRBD1 (6 bases). Per germline, CDR1 GTSNPN and CDR2 SVGIG (reference sequence). CDR3 size: 12 residues. Trimming stripped 2 bases from V and 4 bases from J, with 8 bases between. In DNA form, the CDR3 reads TGTGCCTGGAGTACAGGGACCTATGGCTACACCTTC. The encoded protein is CAWSTGTYGYTF.

This clone has just a few counts. V and J are TRBV28 and TRBJ1-1; D is possibly TRBD1 (5 bases). CDR3 length: 13 residues. The V and J ends lost 5 bases and 1 base respectively, with 8 bases between them. Germline V CDR1 and CDR2: MDHEN, SYDVKM. This CDR3 is CASSRTRNTEAFF. The CDR3 region has the DNA TGTGCCAGCAGTCGGACACGGAACACTGAAGCTTTCTTT.

This chain links TRBV10-2 with TRBJ2-1, with D maybe TRBD2 (5 bases). The germline gives CDR1 WSHSY, CDR2 SAAADI. The CDR3 contains 15 residues. Deletions cut 8 bases from V and 4 bases from J, with 18 bases between. This chain's CDR3 is CASLAPLPAYNEQFF. CDR3 nucleotide sequence: TGCGCCAGCCTAGCACCCTTACCCGCGTACAATGAGCAGTTCTTC.

This clone was observed many times. This chain joins TRBV11-3 and TRBJ2-1; TRBD2 is a possible D gene (6 bases). V shed 3 bases and J shed 5 bases, with 14 bases lying between them. Germline loops: CDR1 SGHNT, CDR2 YENEEA. The CDR3 is 15 amino acids. The CDR3 loop reads CASSFYSGSHNEQFF. CDR3 in DNA: TGTGCCAGCAGCTTCTATAGCGGATCGCACAATGAGCAGTTCTTC. The full variable domain, rest sourced from reference TRBV11-3 and TRBJ2-1, is EAGVVQSPRYKIIEKKQPVAFWCNPISGHNTLYWYLQNLGQGPELLIRYENEEAVDDSQLPKDRFSAERLKGVDSTLKIQPAELGDSAVYLCASSFYSGSHNEQFFGPGTRLTVL.

This chain links TRBV18 with TRBJ2-7; D ambiguous. Trimming shortened V by 0 bases and J by 6 bases, and 9 bases separated the two germline ends. Germline V CDR1 and CDR2: KGHSH, LQKENI. This CDR3 is built from 13 residues. CDR3 sequence reads: CASSPPERREQYF. DNA for the CDR3: TGTGCCAGCTCACCACCCGAGCGACGCGAGCAGTACTTC.

This clone was seen a few times. This chain links TRBV11-3 with TRBJ2-3; TRBD2 is a possible D gene (5 bases). Trimming stripped 3 bases from V and 2 bases from J, with 15 bases between. The CDR3 is made up of 16 amino acids. From germline, CDR1 is SGHNT and CDR2 YENEEA. The CDR3 bases are TGTGCCAGCAGCTTCCTTGTAGGACTCCTCACAGATACGCAGTATTTT. Its translation: CASSFLVGLLTDTQYF. Based on the CDR3 plus reference TRBV11-3 and TRBJ2-3, the full variable domain is EAGVVQSPRYKIIEKKQPVAFWCNPISGHNTLYWYLQNLGQGPELLIRYENEEAVDDSQLPKDRFSAERLKGVDSTLKIQPAELGDSAVYLCASSFLVGLLTDTQYFGPGTRLTVL.

This clone has a handful of counts. This chain connects TRBV28 to TRBJ1-5; D gene unclear. The CDR3 has 15 residues. Germline assignment: CDR1 MDHEN and CDR2 SYDVKM. Between the trimmed V and J ends, which lost 2 bases and 3 bases, there was a span of 11 bases. This CDR3 is CASSLARRNNQPQHF. The CDR3 DNA sequence: TGTGCCAGCAGTTTAGCAAGACGGAACAATCAGCCCCAGCATTTT.

This clone occurred once. The rearrangement joins TRBV18 to TRBJ2-7, with 9 bases identical to TRBD1. In germline, CDR1 is KGHSH, CDR2 LQKENI. The CDR3 extends over 14 amino acids. V gave up 2 bases and J gave up 3 bases; unmatched junction bases: 2. CDR3 coding DNA: TGTGCCAGCTCACCAAGACAGGGGGTCTACGAGCAGTACTTC. Translated: CASSPRQGVYEQYF.

The chain is built from TRBV19 and TRBJ1-3; 7 bases line up with TRBD1. The ends lost 7 bases at V and 4 bases at J; junction bases unmatched: 10. The germline V gene encodes CDR1 LNHDA and CDR2 SQIVND (reference sequence). The CDR3 covers 15 residues. CDR3 coding DNA: TGTGCCAGTATCCGGAACAGGGGTGCCGGAAACACCATATATTTT. Translating gives CASIRNRGAGNTIYF.

This chain connects TRBV6-8 to TRBJ2-7; 8 bases are shared with TRBD1. The CDR3 loop spans 15 amino acids. V lost 6 bases and J lost 2; bases outside the gene matches: 9. Germline lookup yields CDR1 MNHGY and CDR2 SAAAGT. The CDR3 DNA reads TGTGCCAGCAGCAGAGGAGGACAGGGCGCCTACGAGCAGTACTTC. It specifies CASSRGGQGAYEQYF.

V usage is TRBV29-1 and J usage is TRBJ2-5; 8 bases fit TRBD1. V gave up 3 bases and J gave up 4 bases; unmatched junction bases: 7. Per germline, CDR1 SQVTM and CDR2 ANQGSEA. CDR3 length equals 14 residues. In DNA, the CDR3 is TGCAGCGTTGATGGACAGGGTGTTCTAGAGACCCAGTACTTC. Translated, it gives CSVDGQGVLETQYF.

The chain carries TRBV10-2 and TRBJ2-2; the match to TRBD2 covers 9 bases. Germline V lookup: CDR1 WSHSY, CDR2 SAAADI. CDR3 length equals 14 residues. With 7 bases clipped from V and 6 bases from J, the junction kept 6 bases outside the gene matches. The CDR3 sequence: CASTLAGKSGELFF. DNA of the CDR3: TGCGCCAGCACCCTAGCGGGAAAGTCCGGGGAGCTGTTTTTT.

By share, this clone counts as medium-sized. The rearrangement links TRBV11-3 to TRBJ1-1; D is uncertain. The germline gives CDR1 SGHNT, CDR2 YENEEA. V lost 1 base to trimming and J lost 4 bases, with 16 bases between them. This CDR3 is 16 amino acids long. The CDR3 DNA reads as TGTGCCAGCAGCTTAGGATTAGGGAGGTGGGGCACTGAAGCTTTCTTT. It encodes CASSLGLGRWGTEAFF.

This clone was found a few times. The CDR3 DNA reads as TGTGCCAGCAGTCCCACCGGGACAGCGGCAGTTGAGCAGTTCTTC. It encodes CASSPTGTAAVEQFF. This rearrangement joins TRBV28 to TRBJ2-1, with 7 bases identical to TRBD1. The germline CDR1 and CDR2 sequences are MDHEN and SYDVKM. With V trimmed by 5 bases and J by 9 bases, 13 bases remained unmatched. This CDR3 comprises 15 residues.

This clone was seen a handful of times. V gene TRBV28 combines with J gene TRBJ1-1; weak D call: TRBD1 (5 bases). Trimming took 6 bases from V and 1 from J, leaving 12 bases between them. CDR3 size: 14 residues. The germline V gene has CDR1 MDHEN and CDR2 SYDVKM. CDR3 residues: CASRGDSRNTEAFF. CDR3 DNA: TGTGCCAGCAGGGGGGACTCTAGGAACACTGAAGCTTTCTTT.